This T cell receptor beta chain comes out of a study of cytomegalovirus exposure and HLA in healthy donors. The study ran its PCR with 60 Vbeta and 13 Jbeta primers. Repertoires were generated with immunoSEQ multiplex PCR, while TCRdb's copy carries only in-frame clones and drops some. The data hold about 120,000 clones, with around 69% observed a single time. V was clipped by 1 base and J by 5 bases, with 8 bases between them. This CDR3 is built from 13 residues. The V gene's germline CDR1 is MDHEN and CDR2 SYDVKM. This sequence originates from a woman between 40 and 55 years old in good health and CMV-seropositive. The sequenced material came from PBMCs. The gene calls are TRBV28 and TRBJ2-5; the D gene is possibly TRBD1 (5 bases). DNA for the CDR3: TGTGCCAGCAGTTTATCCAACAGGGAGACCCAGTACTTC. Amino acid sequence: CASSLSNRETQYF.